This TCR beta chain was identified in a study of post-analysis software for immune sequencing data. This CDR3 is 11 amino acids long. V was shortened by 6 bases and J by 5 bases, with 7 bases between the two germline ends. Per germline, CDR1 PRHDT and CDR2 FYEKMQ (reference sequence). In its sample, this clonotype was seen a few times. Its specificity is unknown. Study outcomes and limitations: Controls showed lower frequencies than patients for a handful of TRBV segments, and TRBV5-6, TRBV5-1 and TRBV20-1 were among these. When the samples were clustered directly with F measure, those that had been prepared in the same batch showed strong co-clustering.

Unique-molecular-identifier-tagged TCR beta cDNA libraries were used. TCRdb called the PCR reads again in MiXCR, with one record for every CDR3 protein. This table holds around 710,000 distinct CDR3 sequences, 46% found once. The specimen sequenced was blood. V and J are TRBV13 and TRBJ2-5, with no clear D. This sequence originates from a girl under 18 with multiple sclerosis. As DNA, the CDR3 is TGTGCCAGCAGGAAGCACGAGACCCAGTACTTC. Translating gives CASRKHETQYF.